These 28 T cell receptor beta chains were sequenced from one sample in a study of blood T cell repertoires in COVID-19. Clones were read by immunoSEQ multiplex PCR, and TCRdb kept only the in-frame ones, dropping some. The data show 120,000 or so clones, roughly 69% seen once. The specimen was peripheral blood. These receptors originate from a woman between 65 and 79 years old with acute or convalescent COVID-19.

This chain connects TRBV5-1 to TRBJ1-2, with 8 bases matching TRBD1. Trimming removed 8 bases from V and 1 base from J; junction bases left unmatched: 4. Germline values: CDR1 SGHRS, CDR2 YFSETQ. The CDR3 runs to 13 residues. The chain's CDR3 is CASTGGFNYGYTF. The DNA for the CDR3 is TGCGCCAGTACAGGGGGTTTTAACTATGGCTACACCTTC.

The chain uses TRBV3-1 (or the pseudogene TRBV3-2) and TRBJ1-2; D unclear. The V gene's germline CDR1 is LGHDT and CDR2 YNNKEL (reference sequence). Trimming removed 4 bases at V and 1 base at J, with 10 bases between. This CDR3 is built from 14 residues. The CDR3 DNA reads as TGTGCCAGCAGCCCATCGTTCGGTAACTATGGCTACACCTTC. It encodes CASSPSFGNYGYTF.

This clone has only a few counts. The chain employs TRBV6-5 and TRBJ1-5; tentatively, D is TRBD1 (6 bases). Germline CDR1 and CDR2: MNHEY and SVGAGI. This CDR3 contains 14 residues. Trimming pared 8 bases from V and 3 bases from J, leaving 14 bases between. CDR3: CASVVTGNNQPQHF. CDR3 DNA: TGTGCCAGCGTCGTGACAGGTAACAATCAGCCCCAGCATTTT.

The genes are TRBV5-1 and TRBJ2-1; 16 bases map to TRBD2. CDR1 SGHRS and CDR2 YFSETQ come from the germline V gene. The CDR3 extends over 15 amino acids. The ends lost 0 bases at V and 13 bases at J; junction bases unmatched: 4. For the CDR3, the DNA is TGCGCCAGCAGCTTGGATGGGACTAGCGGGAGGGCCCAGTTCTTC. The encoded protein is CASSLDGTSGRAQFF.

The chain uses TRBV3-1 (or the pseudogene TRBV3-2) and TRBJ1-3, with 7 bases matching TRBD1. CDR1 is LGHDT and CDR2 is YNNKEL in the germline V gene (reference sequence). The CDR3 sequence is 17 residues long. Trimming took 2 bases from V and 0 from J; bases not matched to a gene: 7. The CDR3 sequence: CASSQWPTGISGNTIYF. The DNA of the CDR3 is TGTGCCAGCAGCCAATGGCCGACAGGGATCTCTGGAAACACCATATATTTT.

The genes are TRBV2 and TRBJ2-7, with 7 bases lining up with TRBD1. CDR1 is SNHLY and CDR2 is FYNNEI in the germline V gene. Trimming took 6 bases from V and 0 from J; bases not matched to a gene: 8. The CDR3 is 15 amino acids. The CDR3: CASRLGTDHSYEQYF. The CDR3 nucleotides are TGTGCCAGCAGGCTCGGGACAGACCACTCCTACGAGCAGTACTTC.

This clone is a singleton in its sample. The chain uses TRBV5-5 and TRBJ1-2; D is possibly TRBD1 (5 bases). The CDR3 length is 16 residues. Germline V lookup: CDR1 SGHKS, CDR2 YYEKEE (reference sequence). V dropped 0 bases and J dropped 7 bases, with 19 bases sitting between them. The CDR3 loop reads CASSLGAGTGMSGYTF. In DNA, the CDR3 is TGTGCCAGCAGCTTGGGGGCGGGGACGGGCATGAGTGGCTACACCTTC. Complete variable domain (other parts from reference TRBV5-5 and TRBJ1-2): DAGVTQSPTHLIKTRGQQVTLRCSPISGHKSVSWYQQVLGQGPQFIFQYYEKEERGRGNFPDRFSARQFPNYSSELNVNALLLGDSALYLCASSLGAGTGMSGYTFGSGTRLTVV.

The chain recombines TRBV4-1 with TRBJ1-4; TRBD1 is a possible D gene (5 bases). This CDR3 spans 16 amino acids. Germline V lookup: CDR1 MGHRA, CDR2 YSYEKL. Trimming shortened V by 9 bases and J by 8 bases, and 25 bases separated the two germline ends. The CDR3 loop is CASMPGGRDKDEKLFF. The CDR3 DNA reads TGCGCCAGTATGCCCGGGGGAAGGGATAAAGACGAAAAACTGTTTTTT.

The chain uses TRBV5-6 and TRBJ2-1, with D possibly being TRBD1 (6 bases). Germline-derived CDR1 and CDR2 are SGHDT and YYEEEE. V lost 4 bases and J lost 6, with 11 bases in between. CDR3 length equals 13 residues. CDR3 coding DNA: TGTGCCAGCAGCCCCACAGGGTTCAATGAGCAGTTCTTC. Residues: CASSPTGFNEQFF.

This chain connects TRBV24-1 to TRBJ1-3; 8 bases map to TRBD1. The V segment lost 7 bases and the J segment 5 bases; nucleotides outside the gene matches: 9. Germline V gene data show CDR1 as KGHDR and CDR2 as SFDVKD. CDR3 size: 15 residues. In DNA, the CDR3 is TGTGCCACCAGGGCCCGGACAGGGAGAAGAAACACCATATATTTT. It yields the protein CATRARTGRRNTIYF.

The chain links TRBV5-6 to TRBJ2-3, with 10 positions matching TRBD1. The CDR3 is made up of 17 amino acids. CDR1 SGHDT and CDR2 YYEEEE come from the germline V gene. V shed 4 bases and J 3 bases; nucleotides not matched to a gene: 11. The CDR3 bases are TGTGCCAGCAGCCTGAGGGCGGGACAGGGGAGGACAGATACGCAGTATTTT. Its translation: CASSLRAGQGRTDTQYF.

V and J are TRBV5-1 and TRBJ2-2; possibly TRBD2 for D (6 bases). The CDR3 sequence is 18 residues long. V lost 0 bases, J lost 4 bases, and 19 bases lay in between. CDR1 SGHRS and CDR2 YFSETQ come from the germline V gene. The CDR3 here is CASSLGRRGITGTGELFF. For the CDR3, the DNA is TGCGCCAGCAGCTTGGGAAGGAGGGGCATTACGGGCACCGGGGAGCTGTTTTTT.

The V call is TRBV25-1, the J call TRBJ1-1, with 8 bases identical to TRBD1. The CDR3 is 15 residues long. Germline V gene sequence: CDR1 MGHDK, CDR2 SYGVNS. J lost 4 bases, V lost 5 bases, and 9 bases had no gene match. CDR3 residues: CASSPRQGPGTEAFF. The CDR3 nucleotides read TGTGCCAGCAGTCCTCGACAGGGGCCGGGCACTGAAGCTTTCTTT.

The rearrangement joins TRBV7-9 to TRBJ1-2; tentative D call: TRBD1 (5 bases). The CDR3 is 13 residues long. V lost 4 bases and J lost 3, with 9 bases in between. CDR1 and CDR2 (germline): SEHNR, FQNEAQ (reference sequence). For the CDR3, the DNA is TGTGCCAGCAGCTCTCCAGGGCACTATGGCTACACCTTC. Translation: CASSSPGHYGYTF.

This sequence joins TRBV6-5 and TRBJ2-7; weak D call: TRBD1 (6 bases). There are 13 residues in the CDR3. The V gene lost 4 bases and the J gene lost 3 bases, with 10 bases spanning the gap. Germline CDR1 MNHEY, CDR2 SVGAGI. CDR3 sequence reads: CASSFGQYYEQYF. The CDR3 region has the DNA TGTGCCAGCAGTTTTGGACAGTACTACGAGCAGTACTTC.

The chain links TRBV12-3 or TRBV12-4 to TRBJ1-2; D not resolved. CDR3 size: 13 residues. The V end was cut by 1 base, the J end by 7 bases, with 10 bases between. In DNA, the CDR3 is TGTGCCAGCAGTTTAGGTGCGGGAAGTGGCTACACCTTC. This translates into CASSLGAGSGYTF.

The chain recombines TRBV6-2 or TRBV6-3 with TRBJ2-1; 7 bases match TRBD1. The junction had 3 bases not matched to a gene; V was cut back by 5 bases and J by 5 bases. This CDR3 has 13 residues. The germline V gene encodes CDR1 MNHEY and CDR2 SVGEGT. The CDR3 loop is CASSNTGDNEQFF. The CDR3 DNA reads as TGTGCCAGCAGTAATACAGGGGACAATGAGCAGTTCTTC.

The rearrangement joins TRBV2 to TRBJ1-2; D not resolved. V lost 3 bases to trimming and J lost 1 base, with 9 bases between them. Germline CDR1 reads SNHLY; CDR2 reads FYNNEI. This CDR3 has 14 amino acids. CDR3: CASSDLGLNYGYTF. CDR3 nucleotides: TGTGCCAGCAGTGACTTGGGCCTTAACTATGGCTACACCTTC.

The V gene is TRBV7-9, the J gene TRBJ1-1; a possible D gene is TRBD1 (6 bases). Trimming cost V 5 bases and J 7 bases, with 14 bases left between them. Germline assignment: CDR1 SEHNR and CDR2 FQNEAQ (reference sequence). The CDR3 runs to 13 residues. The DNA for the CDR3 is TGTGCCAGCAGCCTCCAACAGGGTAGTGAAGCTTTCTTT. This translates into CASSLQQGSEAFF.

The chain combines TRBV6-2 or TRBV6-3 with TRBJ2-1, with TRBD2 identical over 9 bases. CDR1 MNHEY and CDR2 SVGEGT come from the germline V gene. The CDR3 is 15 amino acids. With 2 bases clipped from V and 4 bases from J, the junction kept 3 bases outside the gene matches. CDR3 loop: CASSYAGGLYNEQFF. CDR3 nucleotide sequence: TGTGCCAGCAGTTACGCGGGGGGGCTATACAATGAGCAGTTCTTC.

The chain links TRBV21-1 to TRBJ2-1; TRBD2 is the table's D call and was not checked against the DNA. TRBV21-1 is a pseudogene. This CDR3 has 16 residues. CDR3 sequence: CASSSSGRAVYNEQFF. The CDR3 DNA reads TGTGCCAGCAGCAGTAGCGGGAGGGCCGTTTACAATGAGCAGTTCTTC.

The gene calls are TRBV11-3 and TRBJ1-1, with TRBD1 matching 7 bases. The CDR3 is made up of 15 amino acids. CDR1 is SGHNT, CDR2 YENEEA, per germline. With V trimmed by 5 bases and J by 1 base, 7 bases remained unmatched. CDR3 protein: CASSADGDRNTEAFF. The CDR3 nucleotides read TGTGCCAGCAGCGCTGACGGGGACAGGAACACTGAAGCTTTCTTT. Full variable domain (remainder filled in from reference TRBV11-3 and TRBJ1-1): EAGVVQSPRYKIIEKKQPVAFWCNPISGHNTLYWYLQNLGQGPELLIRYENEEAVDDSQLPKDRFSAERLKGVDSTLKIQPAELGDSAVYLCASSADGDRNTEAFFGQGTRLTVV.

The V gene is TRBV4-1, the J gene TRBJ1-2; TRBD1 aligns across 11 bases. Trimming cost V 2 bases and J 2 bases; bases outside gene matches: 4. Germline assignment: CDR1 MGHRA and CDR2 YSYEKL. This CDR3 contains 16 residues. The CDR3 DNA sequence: TGCGCCAGCAGCCAAAACGGACAGGGGGCGAACTATGGCTACACCTTC. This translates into CASSQNGQGANYGYTF.

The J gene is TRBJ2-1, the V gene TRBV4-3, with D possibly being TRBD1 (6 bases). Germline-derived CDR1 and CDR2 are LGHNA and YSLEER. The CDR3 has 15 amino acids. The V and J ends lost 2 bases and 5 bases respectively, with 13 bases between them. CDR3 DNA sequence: TGCGCCAGCAGCCAATTCTTTACAGGGAACAATGAGCAGTTCTTC. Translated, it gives CASSQFFTGNNEQFF.

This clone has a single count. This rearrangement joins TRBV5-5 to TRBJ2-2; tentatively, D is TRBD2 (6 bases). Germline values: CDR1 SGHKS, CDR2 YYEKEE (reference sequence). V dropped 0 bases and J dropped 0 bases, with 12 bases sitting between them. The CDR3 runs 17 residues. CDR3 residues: CASSLGAGRTNTGELFF. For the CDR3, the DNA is TGTGCCAGCAGCTTGGGCGCAGGGAGGACGAACACCGGGGAGCTGTTTTTT.

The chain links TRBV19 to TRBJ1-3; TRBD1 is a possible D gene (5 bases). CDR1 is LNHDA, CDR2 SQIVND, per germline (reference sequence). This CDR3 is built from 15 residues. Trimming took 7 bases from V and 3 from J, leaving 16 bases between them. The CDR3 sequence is CASTGPLGLGNTIYF. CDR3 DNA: TGTGCCAGTACCGGGCCCTTGGGACTTGGAAACACCATATATTTT.

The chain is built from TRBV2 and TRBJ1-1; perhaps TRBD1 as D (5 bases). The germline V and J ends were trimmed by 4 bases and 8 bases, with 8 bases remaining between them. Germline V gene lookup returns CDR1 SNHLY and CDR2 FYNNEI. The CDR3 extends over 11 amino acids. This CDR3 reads CASSGGREAFF. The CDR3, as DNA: TGTGCCAGCAGTGGGGGCAGGGAAGCTTTCTTT.

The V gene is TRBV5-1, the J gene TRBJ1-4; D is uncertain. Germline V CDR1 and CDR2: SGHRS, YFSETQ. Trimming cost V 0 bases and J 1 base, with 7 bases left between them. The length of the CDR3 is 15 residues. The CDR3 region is CASSLGPVTNEKLFF. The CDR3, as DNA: TGCGCCAGCAGCTTGGGGCCAGTAACTAATGAAAAACTGTTTTTT.